These 32 T cell receptor beta chains were all obtained from the same sample, sequenced in a study of CD8+CD57+ T cells in acquired aplastic anemia. It was genomic DNA that served as the template for profiling TCR beta VDJ and CDR3. MiXCR, run by TCRdb on the reads, gives a single entry per CDR3 protein. This table holds roughly 250,000 distinct CDR3 sequences, roughly 82% found once. The authors sequenced patients whose flow cytometry had shown CD8+CD57+ cell expansion. Sequencing was carried out using sorted CD4+, CD8+, or CD8+CD57+ T cells (not recorded which) from PBMCs. The source of these receptors is a human donor with aplastic anemia.

The chain recombines TRBV20-1 with TRBJ2-3, with D perhaps TRBD2 (5 bases). This CDR3 is 15 amino acids long. Germline lookup yields CDR1 DFQATT and CDR2 SNEGSKA (reference sequence). The V end was cut by 1 base, the J end by 2 bases, with 13 bases between. The CDR3 nucleotides are TGCAGTGCTAGAGTCGCTAGCTTTCACACAGATACGCAGTATTTT. Translating it yields CSARVASFHTDTQYF.

V gene TRBV19 combines with J gene TRBJ2-7; no reliable D call. CDR1 is LNHDA and CDR2 is SQIVND in the germline V gene (reference sequence). The CDR3 consists of 14 residues. With 9 bases removed from V and 11 bases from J, the gap between germline ends came to 26 bases. Here the CDR3 reads CASSFVKGNYDEYF. The DNA for the CDR3 is TGTGCCAGCAGTTTCGTTAAGGGTAACTACGATGAGTACTTC.

The chain joins TRBV7-9 to TRBJ2-3; D unclear. Germline CDR1 SEHNR, CDR2 FQNEAQ (reference sequence). CDR3 length: 13 amino acids. V lost 5 bases to trimming and J lost 4 bases, with 10 bases between them. The CDR3 loop reads CASSAYGADTQYF. CDR3 sequence (DNA): TGTGCCAGCAGCGCATACGGCGCAGATACGCAGTATTTT. Full variable domain (missing parts from reference TRBV7-9 and TRBJ2-3): DTGVSQNPRHKITKRGQNVTFRCDPISEHNRLYWYRQTLGQGPEFLTYFQNEAQLEKSRLLSDRFSAERPKGSFSTLEIQRTEQGDSAMYLCASSAYGADTQYFGPGTRLTVL.

This clonotype appeared a single time. J is TRBJ2-1 and V is TRBV15; a weak D match, TRBD1 (5 bases). This CDR3 spans 16 amino acids. Trimming took off 0 bases at V and 2 bases at J, with 11 bases between the two ends. The V gene's germline CDR1 is LNHNV and CDR2 YYDKDF (reference sequence). The CDR3 DNA sequence: TGTGCCACCAGCAGAGACCTGGCAGGGACCTACAATGAGCAGTTCTTC. This translates into CATSRDLAGTYNEQFF.

The V call is TRBV7-8, the J call TRBJ2-7; D may be TRBD1 or TRBD2 (5 bases each). Trimming took off 0 bases at V and 2 bases at J, with 5 bases between the two ends. The CDR3 is made up of 13 amino acids. Germline V gene data show CDR1 as SGHVS and CDR2 as FQNEAQ. The CDR3 loop is CASSLAGPYEQYV. The CDR3, as DNA: TGTGCCAGCAGCTTAGCGGGACCCTACGAGCAGTACGTC.

The chain employs TRBV11-3 and TRBJ1-5; maybe TRBD1 (5 bases). Trimming shortened V by 0 bases and J by 8 bases, and 8 bases separated the two germline ends. The CDR3 has 13 residues. Germline loops: CDR1 SGHNT, CDR2 YENEEA. Here the CDR3 DNA reads TGTGCCAGCAGCTTAGAACTGACAGAGCCCCAGCATTTT. This encodes CASSLELTEPQHF.

This clonotype was seen once. The chain joins TRBV6-1 to TRBJ1-6, with TRBD1 matching over 7 bases. Losses at the gene ends were 6 bases for V and 4 bases for J; bases not matched to a gene: 6. The CDR3 totals 15 residues. CDR1 and CDR2 (germline): MNHNS, SASEGT. In nucleotides, the CDR3 is TGTGCCAGCAGCCGCGGGACAGCTTATAATTCACCCCTCCACTTT. Encoded protein: CASSRGTAYNSPLHF.

The chain recombines TRBV15 with TRBJ2-1; D perhaps matches TRBD2 (5 bases). The J call may be wrong; the DNA end is better matched by TRBJ2-7. This CDR3 contains 15 residues. Germline lookup yields CDR1 LNHNV and CDR2 YYDKDF (reference sequence). In DNA form, the CDR3 reads TGTGCCATCGGCACGGCGGGCGGACTCGAGAACGAGCAGTACTTC. Protein sequence: CAIGTAGGLENEQYF.

This clonotype was seen many times. CDR3 sequence: CASSYRTGSEQYV. In DNA, the CDR3 is TGTGCCAGCAGCTACCGGACAGGTAGCGAGCAGTACGTC. This sequence joins TRBV5-5 and TRBJ2-7, with 7 bases that match TRBD1. The germline V gene has CDR1 SGHKS and CDR2 YYEKEE (reference sequence). This CDR3 contains 13 residues. Unmatched junction bases numbered 6, after V lost 3 bases and J lost 6 bases.

The chain is built from TRBV2 and TRBJ2-7, with D possibly being TRBD1 (5 bases). The CDR3 sequence is 13 residues long. Germline V CDR1 and CDR2: SNHLY, FYNNEI. CDR3 bases: TGTGCCGGCAGGGATAGGGGCGCGGAGCAGCAGTACGTC. Amino acid sequence: CAGRDRGAEQQYV.

This clonotype was observed a handful of times. V is TRBV7-2 and J is TRBJ2-7; TRBD2 aligns across 15 bases. The CDR3 spans 15 residues. Germline CDR1 is SGHTA and CDR2 is FQGNSA. V shed 3 bases, J shed 6 bases, and the junction held 3 bases outside the gene matches. CDR3 region: CASSLGLAGGFEQYF. The CDR3 nucleotides read TGTGCCAGCAGCTTGGGACTAGCGGGGGGATTCGAGCAGTACTTC.

As for this clonotype: The junction differs from germline at one of its ends, possibly a read error. The V gene is TRBV15, the J gene TRBJ2-7, with D hard to call. Germline V gene lookup returns CDR1 LNHNV and CDR2 YYDKDF (reference sequence). CDR3 length: 14 residues. This CDR3 reads CASSLPGPSYEQYF. Here the CDR3 DNA reads TGTGCCAGCAGCCTGCCAGGCCCATCCTACGAGCAGTACTTC. The full variable domain, rest sourced from reference TRBV15 and TRBJ2-7, is DAMVIQNPRYQVTQFGKPVTLSCSQTLNHNVMYWYQQKSSQAPKLLFHYYDKDFNNEADTPDNFQSRRPNTSFCFLDIRSPGLGDTAMYLCASSLPGPSYEQYFGPGTRLTVT.

The chain carries TRBV7-8 and TRBJ2-1; 7 bases fit TRBD1. The V segment lost 3 bases and the J segment 2 bases; nucleotides outside the gene matches: 22. Germline-derived CDR1 and CDR2 are SGHVS and FQNEAQ. The CDR3 is 21 residues long. The CDR3, as DNA: TGTGCCAGCAGCTTTCATCCAGACGGGACAGCTCTTAGTTACACCTACAATGAGCAGTTCTTC. This encodes CASSFHPDGTALSYTYNEQFF. Complete variable domain (other parts from reference TRBV7-8 and TRBJ2-1): GAGVSQSPRYKVAKRGQDVALRCDPISGHVSLFWYQQALGQGPEFLTYFQNEAQLDKSGLPSDRFFAERPEGSVSTLKIQRTQQEDSAVYLCASSFHPDGTALSYTYNEQFFGPGTRLTVL.

Of note for this clonotype: The conserved phenylalanine or tryptophan normally closing the CDR3 is absent here, so this likely arose from a read error. The DNA is left out, because the CDR3 cannot be placed on it with certainty; the CDR3 is given as TCRdb lists it. The chain couples TRBV7-8 to TRBJ1-2; the table assigns TRBD1, which was not confirmed against the DNA. Germline CDR1 reads SGHVS; CDR2 reads FQNEAQ. Including both end residues, the CDR3 is 13 amino acids long. CDR3 amino acids: CASSSRRDRMTMD.

The chain links TRBV5-6 to TRBJ2-6, with D hard to call. The CDR3 runs to 16 residues. Germline values: CDR1 SGHDT, CDR2 YYEEEE. V dropped 2 bases and J dropped 4 bases, with 13 bases sitting between them. The CDR3 nucleotides read TGTGCCAGCAGCTTAAAAGAGCGCTACGGGGCCAACGTCCTGACTTTC. Translation gives CASSLKERYGANVLTF.

V is TRBV7-3 and J is TRBJ2-3; D is uncertain. Germline lookup yields CDR1 SGHTA and CDR2 FQGTGA. Trimming shortened V by 7 bases and J by 15 bases, and 26 bases separated the two germline ends. The CDR3 sequence is 14 residues long. CDR3 sequence reads: CASTREANAVEHYF. Written as DNA, the CDR3 is TGTGCCAGCACAAGAGAGGCCAACGCCGTTGAACACTATTTT.

In its sample, this clonotype was seen a few times. The chain joins TRBV7-6 to TRBJ2-6; 8 bases align to TRBD1. The CDR3 has 16 residues. Germline V CDR1 and CDR2: SGHVS, FNYEAQ. Trimming at V came to 6 bases and at J to 15 bases, leaving 19 bases not matched to a gene. CDR3 in amino acids: CASSSDRGNSPHHLTF. CDR3 DNA: TGTGCCAGCAGTTCAGACAGGGGCAATTCACCCCACCACCTGACTTTC. Together with reference TRBV7-6 and TRBJ2-6, the CDR3 gives the full variable domain: GAGVSQSPRYKVTKRGQDVALRCDPISGHVSLYWYRQALGQGPEFLTYFNYEAQQDKSGLPNDRFSAERPEGSISTLTIQRTEQRDSAMYRCASSSDRGNSPHHLTFGAGSRLTVL.

For this clonotype: This CDR3 fails to terminate in the conserved phenylalanine or tryptophan, so it likely reflects a read error. It is unclear where the CDR3 begins or ends on the DNA, so no DNA is shown, and the CDR3 is as TCRdb lists it. CDR3 loop: CASSEGDRAHL. The chain uses TRBV10-2 and TRBJ2-2; the table's D call TRBD1 went unverified against the DNA. The CDR3 sequence runs 11 residues, both termini included. Per the germline V gene, CDR1 is WSHSY and CDR2 is SAAADI.

As regards this clonotype: Since the CDR3 does not end with the conserved phenylalanine or tryptophan, this likely comes from a read error. The DNA is left out, because the CDR3 cannot be placed on it with certainty; the CDR3 is given as TCRdb lists it. The chain joins TRBV7-8 to TRBJ2-3; the D segment call TRBD1 is taken from the table without a DNA check. The CDR3 length is 13 residues, termini included. Per germline, CDR1 SGHVS and CDR2 FQNEAQ. CDR3: CASSFEPAGTALS.

The V and J genes are TRBV29-1 and TRBJ2-1; 7 bases agree with TRBD1. Germline assignment: CDR1 SQVTM and CDR2 ANQGSEA. The CDR3 is 13 amino acids. V lost 7 bases and J lost 4; bases outside the gene matches: 7. CDR3 in DNA: TGCAGCGAACAGGGGAGAGGATACAATGAGCAGTTCTTC. This encodes CSEQGRGYNEQFF.

This clonotype showed up just a few times. At one of its ends the junction is not consistent with the germline gene, which may arise from a read error. This chain uses TRBV7-6 with TRBJ2-1; TRBD1 or TRBD2 may be the D gene (5 bases each). This CDR3 spans 15 amino acids. Germline lookup yields CDR1 SGHVS and CDR2 FNYEAQ. Written as DNA, the CDR3 is TGTGCCAGCAGCATAGCTCACGGGGCAAAAGATGAGCAGTTCTTC. Translated: CASSIAHGAKDEQFF.

The chain uses TRBV6-1 and TRBJ2-3, with TRBD1 as a possible D gene (7 bases). With 6 bases removed from V and 0 bases from J, the gap between germline ends came to 13 bases. CDR3 length: 15 amino acids. Germline CDR1 is MNHNS and CDR2 is SASEGT. CDR3 region: CASSQGGGSTDTQYF. For the CDR3, the DNA is TGTGCCAGCAGCCAGGGGGGCGGCAGCACAGATACGCAGTATTTT.

The chain joins TRBV7-3 to TRBJ1-5; D is uncertain. Germline assignment: CDR1 SGHTA and CDR2 FQGTGA. The CDR3 extends over 15 amino acids. Trimming removed 5 bases from V and 15 bases from J, with 26 bases in between. The CDR3 DNA is TGTGCCAGCAGCCTAGCTGGAGGAGGGCAAGAGGAAGCGCATTTT. This encodes CASSLAGGGQEEAHF.

This clonotype came up once. The genes are TRBV10-3 and TRBJ2-5, with D unclear. With 11 bases removed from V and 4 bases from J, the gap between germline ends came to 11 bases. Looked up from germline, CDR1 is ENHRY and CDR2 is SYGVKD. The CDR3 runs to 11 residues. This CDR3 is CAVLRGETQYF. In DNA form, the CDR3 reads TGTGCCGTCTTAAGAGGAGAGACCCAGTACTTC.

This clonotype has only a few counts. This rearrangement joins TRBV2 to TRBJ1-1; D is unclear. From germline, CDR1 is SNHLY and CDR2 FYNNEI. Trimming shortened V by 4 bases and J by 1 base, and 13 bases separated the two germline ends. This CDR3 has 15 amino acids. The CDR3 loop reads CASSGDLGANTEAFF. In nucleotides, the CDR3 is TGTGCCAGCAGTGGGGATCTGGGAGCGAACACTGAAGCTTTCTTT.

This clonotype was counted between two and nine times. V is TRBV9 and J is TRBJ2-1; 7 bases line up with TRBD2. The CDR3 contains 15 residues. J lost 2 bases, V lost 5 bases, and 7 bases had no gene match. Germline V gives CDR1 SGDLS, CDR2 YYNGEE. The CDR3 loop is CASSMEREAYNEQFF. The CDR3 DNA reads as TGTGCCAGCAGTATGGAGCGGGAAGCCTACAATGAGCAGTTCTTC.

The chain uses TRBV15 and TRBJ2-7; 7 positions agree with TRBD1. Germline V gives CDR1 LNHNV, CDR2 YYDKDF (reference sequence). Trimming at V came to 3 bases and at J to 1 base, leaving 15 bases not matched to a gene. The length of the CDR3 is 18 residues. CDR3 amino acids: CATSSDPDGTALSYEQYV. CDR3 bases: TGTGCCACCAGCAGTGATCCAGACGGGACAGCCCTTTCCTACGAGCAGTACGTC.

Comments on this clonotype: The CDR3 carries no conserved terminal phenylalanine or tryptophan, so it likely arises from a read error. The DNA is omitted, as the CDR3 cannot be located on it reliably, and the CDR3 follows TCRdb's listing. This chain uses TRBV7-2 with TRBJ2-3; the table's D call TRBD1 went unverified against the DNA. Germline V gives CDR1 SGHTA, CDR2 FQGNSA. Ends included, the CDR3 has 13 residues. CDR3 sequence: CASSLTGGADHGY.

This chain links TRBV29-1 with TRBJ1-1; 9 bases line up with TRBD1. Germline V lookup: CDR1 SQVTM, CDR2 ANQGSEA. This CDR3 comprises 15 residues. J lost 4 bases, V lost 0 bases, and 6 bases had no gene match. CDR3 residues: CSVEDLDRGSTEAFF. In DNA, the CDR3 is TGCAGCGTTGAAGATCTCGACAGGGGGAGCACTGAAGCTTTCTTT.

About this clonotype itself: A read error may produce the germline difference seen at one junction end. The chain links TRBV7-9 to TRBJ2-3; D is unresolved. The germline CDR1 and CDR2 sequences are SEHNR and FQNEAQ (reference sequence). The CDR3 loop spans 12 amino acids. CDR3 region: CASSLGSDARYF. In DNA, the CDR3 is TGTGCCAGCAGCCTAGGATCCGATGCCCGGTACTTT.

V gene TRBV6-1 combines with J gene TRBJ1-1; D is undetermined. The ends were cut back, 7 bases at V and 3 bases at J, with 18 bases in the middle. The CDR3 contains 15 residues. CDR1 and CDR2 from the germline V gene are MNHNS and SASEGT. This CDR3 reads CASKPREEADTEAFF. CDR3 nucleotides: TGTGCCAGCAAGCCCCGAGAGGAGGCGGACACTGAAGCTTTCTTT.

The chain combines TRBV7-9 with TRBJ2-1; 8 nucleotides line up with TRBD2. CDR1 SEHNR and CDR2 FQNEAQ come from the germline V gene (reference sequence). This CDR3 spans 16 amino acids. V trimming: 4 bases; J trimming: 8 bases; junction bases outside the gene matches: 13. The CDR3 DNA is TGTGCCAGCAGCTCCCAAGGTACGGGGGGGATCGATGAGCAGTTCTTC. Translated, it gives CASSSQGTGGIDEQFF.